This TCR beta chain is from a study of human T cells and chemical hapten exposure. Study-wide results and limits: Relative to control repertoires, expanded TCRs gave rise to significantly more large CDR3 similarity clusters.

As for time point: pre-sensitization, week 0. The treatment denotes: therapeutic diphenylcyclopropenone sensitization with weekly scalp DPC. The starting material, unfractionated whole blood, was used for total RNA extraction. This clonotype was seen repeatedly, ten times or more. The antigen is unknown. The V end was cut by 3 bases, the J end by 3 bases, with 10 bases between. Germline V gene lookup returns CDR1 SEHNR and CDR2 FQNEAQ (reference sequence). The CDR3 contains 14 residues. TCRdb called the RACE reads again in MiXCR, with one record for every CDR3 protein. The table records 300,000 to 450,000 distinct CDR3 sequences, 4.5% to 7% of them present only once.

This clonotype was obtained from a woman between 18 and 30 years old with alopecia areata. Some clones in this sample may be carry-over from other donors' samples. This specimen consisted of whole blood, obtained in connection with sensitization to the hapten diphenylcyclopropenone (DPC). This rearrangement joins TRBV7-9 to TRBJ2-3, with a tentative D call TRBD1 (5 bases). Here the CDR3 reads CASSFISGTDTQYF. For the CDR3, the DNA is TGTGCCAGCAGCTTTATCTCAGGGACAGATACGCAGTATTTT.